This T cell receptor (beta chain) was identified in a study of blood T cell repertoires in COVID-19. The wider study: There were acute and convalescent COVID-19 samples, and they came from the United States, Italy and Spain. Nucleic acid was either cDNA or gDNA, and it came from T cells, B-cell-depleted T cells, or PBMCs.

V dropped 0 bases and J dropped 7; count of bases not matched to a gene: 4. CDR1 is SGHRS and CDR2 is YFSETQ in the germline V gene. The CDR3 sequence is 15 residues long. Original methodology: From reference gene primer amplification, estimates of nucleated cell counts were derived. Method: immunoSEQ multiplex PCR; TCRdb's copy keeps in-frame clones and lacks some. The V and J calls and clone size were taken over from that table, and D and trimming were inferred from the DNA. The sample records more than 200,000 clones, around four fifths being singletons. This receptor was obtained from a man aged 55 to 69 with acute or convalescent COVID-19. This sequence joins TRBV5-1 and TRBJ2-1, with 10 bases matching TRBD2. The sequencing input was peripheral blood. The CDR3 nucleotides are TGCGCCAGCAGCTTGGGGCTAGCGGGGGAAAATGAGCAGTTCTTC. Translated: CASSLGLAGENEQFF.